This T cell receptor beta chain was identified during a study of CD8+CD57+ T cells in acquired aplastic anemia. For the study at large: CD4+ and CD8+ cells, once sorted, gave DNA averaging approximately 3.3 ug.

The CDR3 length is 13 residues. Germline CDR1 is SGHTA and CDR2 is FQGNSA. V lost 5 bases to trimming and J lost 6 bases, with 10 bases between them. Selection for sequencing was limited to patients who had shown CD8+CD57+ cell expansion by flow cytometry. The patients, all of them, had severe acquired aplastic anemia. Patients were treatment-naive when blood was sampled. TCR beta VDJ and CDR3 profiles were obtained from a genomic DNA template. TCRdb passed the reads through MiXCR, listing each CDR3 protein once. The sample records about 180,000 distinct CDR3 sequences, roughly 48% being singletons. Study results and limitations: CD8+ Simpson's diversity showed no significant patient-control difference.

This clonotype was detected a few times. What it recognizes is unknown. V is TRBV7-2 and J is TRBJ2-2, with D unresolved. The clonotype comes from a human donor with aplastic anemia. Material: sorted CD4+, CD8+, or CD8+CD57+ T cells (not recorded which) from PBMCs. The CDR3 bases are TGTGCCAGCAGCCAAGAAGCAGCCGGGGAGCTGTTTTTT. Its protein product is CASSQEAAGELFF.